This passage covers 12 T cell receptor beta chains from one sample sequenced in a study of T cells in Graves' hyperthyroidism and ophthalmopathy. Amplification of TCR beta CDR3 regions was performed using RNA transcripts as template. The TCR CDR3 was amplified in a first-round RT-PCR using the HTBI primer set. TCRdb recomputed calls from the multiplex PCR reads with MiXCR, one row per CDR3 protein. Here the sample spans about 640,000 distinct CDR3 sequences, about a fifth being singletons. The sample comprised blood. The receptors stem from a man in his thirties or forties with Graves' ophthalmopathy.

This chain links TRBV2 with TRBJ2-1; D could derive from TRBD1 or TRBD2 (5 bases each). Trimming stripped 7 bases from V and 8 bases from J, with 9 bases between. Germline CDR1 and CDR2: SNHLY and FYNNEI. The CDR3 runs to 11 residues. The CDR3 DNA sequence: TGTGCCAGCAAAACGGGGCATGAGCAGTTCTTC. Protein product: CASKTGHEQFF. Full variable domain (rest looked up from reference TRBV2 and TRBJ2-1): EPEVTQTPSHQVTQMGQEVILRCVPISNHLYFYWYRQILGQKVEFLVSFYNNEISEKSEIFDDQFSVERPDGSNFTLKIRSTKLEDSAMYFCASKTGHEQFFGPGTRLTVL.

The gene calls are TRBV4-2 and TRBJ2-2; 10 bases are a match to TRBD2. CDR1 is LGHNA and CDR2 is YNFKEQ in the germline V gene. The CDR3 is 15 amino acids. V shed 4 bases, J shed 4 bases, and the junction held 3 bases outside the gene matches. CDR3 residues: CASSPGLAVTGELFF. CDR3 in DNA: TGTGCCAGCAGCCCCGGACTAGCGGTCACCGGGGAGCTGTTTTTT.

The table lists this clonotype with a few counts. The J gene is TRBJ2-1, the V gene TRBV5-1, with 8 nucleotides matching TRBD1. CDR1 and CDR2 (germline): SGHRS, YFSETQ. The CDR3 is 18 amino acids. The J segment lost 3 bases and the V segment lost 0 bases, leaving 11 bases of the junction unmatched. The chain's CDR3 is CASSLEVGQGLFYNEQFF. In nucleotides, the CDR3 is TGCGCCAGCAGCTTGGAGGTTGGACAGGGTTTATTCTACAATGAGCAGTTCTTC.

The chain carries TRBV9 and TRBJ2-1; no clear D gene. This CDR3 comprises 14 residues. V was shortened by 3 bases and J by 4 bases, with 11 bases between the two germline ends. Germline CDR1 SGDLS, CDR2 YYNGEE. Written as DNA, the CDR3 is TGTGCCAGCAGCGAGGCAGGCGATTACAATGAGCAGTTCTTC. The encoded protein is CASSEAGDYNEQFF.

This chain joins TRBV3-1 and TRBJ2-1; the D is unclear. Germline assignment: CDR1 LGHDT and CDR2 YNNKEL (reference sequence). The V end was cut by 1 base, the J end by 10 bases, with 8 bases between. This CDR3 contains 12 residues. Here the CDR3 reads CASSQVKREQFF. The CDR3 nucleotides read TGTGCCAGCAGCCAAGTTAAGAGAGAGCAGTTCTTC.

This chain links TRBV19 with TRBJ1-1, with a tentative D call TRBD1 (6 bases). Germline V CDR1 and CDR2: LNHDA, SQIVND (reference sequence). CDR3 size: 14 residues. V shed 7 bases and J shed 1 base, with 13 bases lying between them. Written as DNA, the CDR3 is TGTGCCAGTACCCCACACAGGGCGAACACTGAAGCTTTCTTT. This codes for CASTPHRANTEAFF.

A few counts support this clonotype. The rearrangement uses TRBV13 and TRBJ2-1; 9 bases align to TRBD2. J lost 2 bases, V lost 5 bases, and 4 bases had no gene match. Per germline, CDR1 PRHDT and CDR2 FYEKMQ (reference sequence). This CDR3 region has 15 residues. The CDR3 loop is CASSAGTSTYNEQFF. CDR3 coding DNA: TGTGCCAGCAGCGCCGGGACTAGCACCTACAATGAGCAGTTCTTC.

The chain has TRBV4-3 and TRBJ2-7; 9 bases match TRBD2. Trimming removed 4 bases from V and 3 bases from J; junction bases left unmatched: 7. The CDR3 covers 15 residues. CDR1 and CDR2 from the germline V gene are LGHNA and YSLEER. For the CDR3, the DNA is TGCGCCAGCAGCCTACTTAGCGGGGGAGACTACGAGCAGTACTTC. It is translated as CASSLLSGGDYEQYF.

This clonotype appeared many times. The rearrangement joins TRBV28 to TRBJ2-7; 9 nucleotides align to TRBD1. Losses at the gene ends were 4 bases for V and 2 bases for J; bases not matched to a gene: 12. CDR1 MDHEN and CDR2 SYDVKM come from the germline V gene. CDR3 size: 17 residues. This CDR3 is CASSSIRRDRVTYEQYF. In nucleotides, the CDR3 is TGTGCCAGCAGTTCTATTCGCCGGGACAGGGTCACCTACGAGCAGTACTTC.

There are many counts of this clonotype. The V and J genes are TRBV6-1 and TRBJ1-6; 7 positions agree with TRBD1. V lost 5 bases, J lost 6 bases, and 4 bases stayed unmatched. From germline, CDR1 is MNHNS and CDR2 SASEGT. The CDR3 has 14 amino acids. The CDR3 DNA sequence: TGTGCCAGCAGTTATGGGACAGCTAATTCACCCCTCCACTTT. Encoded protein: CASSYGTANSPLHF.

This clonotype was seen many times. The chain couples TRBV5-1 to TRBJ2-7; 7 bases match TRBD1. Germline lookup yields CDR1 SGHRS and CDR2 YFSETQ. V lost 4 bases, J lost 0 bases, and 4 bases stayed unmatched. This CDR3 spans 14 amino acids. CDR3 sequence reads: CASSATGSSYEQYF. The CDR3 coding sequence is TGCGCCAGCAGCGCGACAGGGAGCTCCTACGAGCAGTACTTC.

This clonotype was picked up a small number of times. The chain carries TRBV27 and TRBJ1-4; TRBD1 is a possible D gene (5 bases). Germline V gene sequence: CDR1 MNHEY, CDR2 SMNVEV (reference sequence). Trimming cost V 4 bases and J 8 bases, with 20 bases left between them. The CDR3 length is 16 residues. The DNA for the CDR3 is TGTGCCAGCAGTTCTACGACGGGACCTCTGAGGGAAAAACTGTTTTTT. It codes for CASSSTTGPLREKLFF. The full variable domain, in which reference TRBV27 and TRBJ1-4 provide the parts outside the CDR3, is EAQVTQNPRYLITVTGKKLTVTCSQNMNHEYMSWYRQDPGLGLRQIYYSMNVEVTDKGDVPEGYKVSRKEKRNFPLILESPSPNQTSLYFCASSSTTGPLREKLFFGSGTQLSVL.